This T cell receptor (beta chain) derives from a study of cytomegalovirus exposure and HLA in healthy donors. Study-wide findings and caveats: An analysis was carried out later, and it reportedly showed fewer N-insertions in an Asian-associated ancestry cluster than the approximately 680-donor mean. Across HLA loci, a later analysis found differing TCR association rates, with DRB1 most and HLA-C fewest. Among the CMV-associated chains, three were confirmed in vitro as specific for CMV antigens.

Germline V gives CDR1 SGHDT, CDR2 YYEEEE. With 2 bases removed from V and 7 bases from J, the gap between germline ends came to 13 bases. CDR3 length equals 14 residues. The primer mix had 60 Vbeta and 13 Jbeta primers. The protocol was immunoSEQ multiplex PCR, while the TCRdb copy is restricted to in-frame clones and leaves out a portion. Of 150,000 to 200,000 clones listed, 70% to 90% are singletons. When sampled, the donors appeared nominally healthy, though they likely had unrecorded immune exposures. This clone was seen just once. What it binds is unknown. This rearrangement joins TRBV5-6 to TRBJ2-1; no reliable D call. The specimen sequenced was PBMCs. The clonotype originates from a young woman in good health and CMV-seronegative. The CDR3 DNA sequence: TGTGCCAGCAGCTTCTGGGCCCGAATGAATGAGCAGTTCTTC. It translates to CASSFWARMNEQFF.